These 20 T cell receptor beta chains came from one sample sequenced in a study of blood T cells in healthy people across ages. Alongside a J-beta primer mix, a sample-barcoded 5' primer served in a second PCR lasting about 7 to 12 cycles. TCRdb re-derived calls from the 5' RACE reads in MiXCR, one entry per CDR3 protein. Found here are about 730,000 distinct CDR3 sequences, 40% to 45% of them singletons; the top ten hold 20% to 25%. The sequencing input was blood. The receptors were sampled from a woman aged 55-70 years in good health.

Comments on this clonotype: Given a much more abundant clone one base away, this may be a read error. The chain combines TRBV6-1 with TRBJ2-7; 11 bases are shared with TRBD2. From germline, CDR1 is MNHNS and CDR2 SASEGT. The CDR3 is 15 amino acids. The CDR3 DNA follows: TGTGCCAGCAGTGCCCGACTAGCGGGAAACTACGAGCGGTACTTC. This encodes CASSARLAGNYERYF.

This clonotype was counted only a few times. The chain has TRBV6-4 and TRBJ1-5; the D gene is possibly TRBD1 (5 bases). The CDR3 is made up of 13 amino acids. Germline CDR1 is MRHNA and CDR2 is SNTAGT. The V end was cut by 6 bases, the J end by 7 bases, with 13 bases between. CDR3 DNA: TGTGCCAGCAGCTCAGGGAGGGAGCAGCCCCAGCATTTT. Protein sequence: CASSSGREQPQHF.

This chain connects TRBV29-1 to TRBJ1-2; tentatively, D is TRBD1 (5 bases). This CDR3 contains 12 residues. CDR1 and CDR2 (germline): SQVTM, ANQGSEA. V gave up 7 bases and J gave up 6 bases, with 15 bases separating them. The CDR3 sequence: CSAPMGTNGYTF. The CDR3 bases are TGCAGCGCCCCCATGGGGACTAATGGCTACACCTTC.

The rearrangement joins TRBV20-1 to TRBJ1-5, with TRBD1 matching over 7 bases. This CDR3 has 17 residues. Losses at the gene ends were 0 bases for V and 2 bases for J; bases not matched to a gene: 10. Germline values: CDR1 DFQATT, CDR2 SNEGSKA (reference sequence). The CDR3 sequence is CSARDRVAGGGNQPQHF. CDR3 bases: TGCAGTGCTAGAGATCGTGTGGCAGGGGGTGGCAATCAGCCCCAGCATTTT.

As DNA, the CDR3 is TGTGCCAGCAGCCTCAGGGGGGGGCGCTGGACCCAGTACTTC. Its translation is CASSLRGGRWTQYF. V is TRBV27 and J is TRBJ2-5; D may be TRBD1 or TRBD2 (7 bases each). CDR1 and CDR2 from the germline V gene are MNHEY and SMNVEV (reference sequence). V was shortened by 6 bases and J by 7 bases, with 18 bases between the two germline ends. CDR3 length: 14 residues.

This chain links TRBV20-1 with TRBJ1-2; D is uncertain. Germline CDR1 is DFQATT and CDR2 is SNEGSKA (reference sequence). The CDR3 loop spans 14 amino acids. The V end was cut by 0 bases, the J end by 7 bases, with 15 bases between. The CDR3 coding sequence is TGCAGTGCTAGAGATCCTGGGCATAACGGTGGCTACACCTTC. Translation: CSARDPGHNGGYTF.

This clonotype turned up a few times. The chain employs TRBV29-1 and TRBJ2-3; 12 bases are shared with TRBD2. This CDR3 is built from 15 residues. In germline, CDR1 is SQVTM, CDR2 ANQGSEA. The V and J ends lost 3 bases and 2 bases, in that order; junction bases with no gene match: 3. CDR3 DNA: TGCAGCGTTGAGACTAGCGGGAGCCACACAGATACGCAGTATTTT. Its translation is CSVETSGSHTDTQYF.

V and J are TRBV20-1 and TRBJ2-1; D possibly corresponds to TRBD2 (6 bases). The V gene's germline CDR1 is DFQATT and CDR2 SNEGSKA (reference sequence). Between the trimmed V and J ends, which lost 0 bases and 5 bases, there was a span of 14 bases. The CDR3 spans 15 residues. The CDR3 sequence is CSARDPGGDHNEQFF. CDR3 DNA: TGCAGTGCTAGAGATCCGGGCGGGGACCACAATGAGCAGTTCTTC.

The J gene is TRBJ2-1, the V gene TRBV7-3, with D possibly called TRBD1 or TRBD2 (5 bases each). Germline V gene sequence: CDR1 SGHTA, CDR2 FQGTGA. V was pared by 4 bases and J by 4 bases, with 14 bases between. The CDR3 length is 15 residues. CDR3 DNA: TGTGCCAGCAGCTCTCCCGGGACGGGGTACAATGAGCAGTTCTTC. As protein: CASSSPGTGYNEQFF.

With respect to this clonotype: One junction end does not reproduce the germline sequence, and a read error may be involved. This rearrangement joins TRBV11-1 to TRBJ2-7; TRBD2 might be the D (6 bases). Germline V gene sequence: CDR1 SGHAT, CDR2 FQDESV (reference sequence). There are 14 residues in the CDR3. CDR3 sequence: CASSPRDLSYERYF. CDR3 DNA sequence: TGTGCCAGCAGCCCGCGGGACCTCTCCTACGAGCGGTACTTC.

Here the CDR3 DNA reads TGTGCCAGCAGCTTAGATAGCGGCATTCAAGAGACCCAGTACTTC. This sequence encodes CASSLDSGIQETQYF. The chain combines TRBV11-3 with TRBJ2-5, with a weak D call TRBD2 (6 bases). The CDR3 covers 15 residues. In germline, CDR1 is SGHNT, CDR2 YENEEA. V lost 0 bases, J lost 2 bases, and 10 bases lay in between.

This clonotype was counted a few times. The chain joins TRBV20-1 to TRBJ1-2, with D possibly matching TRBD1 (6 bases). The CDR3 runs to 13 residues. Trimming shortened V by 3 bases and J by 7 bases, and 15 bases separated the two germline ends. CDR1 is DFQATT and CDR2 is SNEGSKA in the germline V gene (reference sequence). The CDR3 here is CSASLQGRGGYTF. The CDR3 DNA sequence: TGCAGTGCTAGTCTGCAGGGGAGAGGTGGCTACACCTTC.

This clonotype was seen many times. This rearrangement joins TRBV7-2 to TRBJ2-3, with unresolved D. Looked up from germline, CDR1 is SGHTA and CDR2 is FQGNSA. CDR3 size: 15 residues. The V end was cut by 0 bases, the J end by 0 bases, with 7 bases between. In DNA, the CDR3 is TGTGCCAGCAGCTTAGCGGGTTGGAGCACAGATACGCAGTATTTT. It specifies CASSLAGWSTDTQYF.

The sample holds one count of this clonotype. J is TRBJ1-5 and V is TRBV4-2; 9 nucleotides match TRBD1. With 1 base clipped from V and 1 base from J, the junction kept 5 bases outside the gene matches. CDR1 and CDR2 (germline): LGHNA, YNFKEQ. The CDR3 spans 17 residues. CDR3 sequence reads: CASSQAPGTGSNQPQHF. CDR3 in DNA: TGTGCCAGCAGCCAAGCCCCAGGGACAGGGAGCAATCAGCCCCAGCATTTT.

The V gene is TRBV6-6, the J gene TRBJ2-7, with TRBD1 identical over 7 bases. The CDR3 runs to 15 residues. With 7 bases clipped from V and 0 bases from J, the junction kept 9 bases outside the gene matches. Germline CDR1 MNHNY, CDR2 SVGAGI (reference sequence). CDR3 nucleotides: TGTGCCAGCAAACCAGACAGGGCCACCTCCTACGAGCAGTACTTC. It translates to CASKPDRATSYEQYF.

The chain combines TRBV6-6 with TRBJ1-1, with 8 bases identical to TRBD1. The CDR3 sequence is 14 residues long. Germline CDR1 is MNHNY and CDR2 is SVGAGI (reference sequence). The junction had 6 bases not matched to a gene; V was cut back by 6 bases and J by 3 bases. This chain's CDR3 is CASRPQGGDTEAFF. CDR3 sequence (DNA): TGTGCCAGCAGGCCACAGGGGGGGGACACTGAAGCTTTCTTT.

This clonotype came up a few times. This sequence joins TRBV10-3 and TRBJ2-3, with 8 bases fitting TRBD1. Looked up from germline, CDR1 is ENHRY and CDR2 is SYGVKD. The V segment lost 7 bases and the J segment 0 bases; nucleotides outside the gene matches: 6. The CDR3 has 15 residues. The DNA for the CDR3 is TGTGCCATCAACGAGGGACAGGAGAGCACAGATACGCAGTATTTT. Translated, it gives CAINEGQESTDTQYF.

Worth noting for this clonotype: It is likely a read error, because the conserved phenylalanine at the end of the CDR3 is missing. This chain connects TRBV5-1 to TRBJ2-7; D possibly corresponds to TRBD2 (5 bases). CDR1 and CDR2 from the germline V gene are SGHRS and YFSETQ. With 0 bases removed from V and 2 bases from J, the gap between germline ends came to 9 bases. This CDR3 spans 14 amino acids. The CDR3 region is CASSLDRETYEQYI. The CDR3 region has the DNA TGCGCCAGCAGCTTGGACCGGGAAACCTACGAGCAGTACATC.

The V call is TRBV12-3 or TRBV12-4, the J call TRBJ2-7, with TRBD2 identical over 7 bases. This CDR3 spans 16 amino acids. V dropped 1 base and J dropped 2; count of bases not matched to a gene: 8. The DNA for the CDR3 is TGTGCCAGCAGTTTAGGACCCCCTAGCGGAGCCTACGAGCAGTACTTC. It codes for CASSLGPPSGAYEQYF.

The CDR3 nucleotides read TGTGCCAGCAGCAGTACTTGGAGACTAGCGGGACACTCCTACAATGAGCAGTACTTC. Residues: CASSSTWRLAGHSYNEQYF. The chain is built from TRBV6-2 or TRBV6-3 and TRBJ2-7, with 11 bases lining up with TRBD2. The CDR3 sequence is 19 residues long. Germline V gene sequence: CDR1 MNHEY, CDR2 SVGEGT. The ends lost 6 bases at V and 7 bases at J; junction bases unmatched: 23.